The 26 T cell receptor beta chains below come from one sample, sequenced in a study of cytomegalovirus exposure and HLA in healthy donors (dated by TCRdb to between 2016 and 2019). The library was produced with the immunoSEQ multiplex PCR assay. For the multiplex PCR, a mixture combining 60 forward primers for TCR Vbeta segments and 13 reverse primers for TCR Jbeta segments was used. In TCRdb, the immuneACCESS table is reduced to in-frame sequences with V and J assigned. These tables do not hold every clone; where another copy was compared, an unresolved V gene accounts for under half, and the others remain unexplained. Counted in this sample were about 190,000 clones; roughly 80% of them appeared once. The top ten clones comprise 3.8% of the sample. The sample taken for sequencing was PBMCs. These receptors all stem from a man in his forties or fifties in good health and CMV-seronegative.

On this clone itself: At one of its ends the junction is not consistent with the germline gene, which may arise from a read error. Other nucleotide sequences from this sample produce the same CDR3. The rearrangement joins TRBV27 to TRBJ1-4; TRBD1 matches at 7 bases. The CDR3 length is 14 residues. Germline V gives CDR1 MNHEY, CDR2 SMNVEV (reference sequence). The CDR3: CASRGQQTNEKLFF. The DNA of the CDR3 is TGTGCCAGCAGGGGACAGCAAACTAATGAGAAACTGTTTTTT.

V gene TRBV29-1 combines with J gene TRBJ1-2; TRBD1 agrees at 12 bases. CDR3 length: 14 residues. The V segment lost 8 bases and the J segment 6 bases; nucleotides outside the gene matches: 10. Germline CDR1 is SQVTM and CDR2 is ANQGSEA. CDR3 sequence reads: CSIETGTGGNGYTF. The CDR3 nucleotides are TGCAGCATAGAAACAGGGACAGGGGGCAATGGCTACACCTTC.

The CDR3 DNA is TGTGCCAGCATCATCTGGACAGGGGACAATGAGCAGTTCTTC. Its translation: CASIIWTGDNEQFF. V gene TRBV7-9 combines with J gene TRBJ2-1, with 9 bases fitting TRBD1. The CDR3 length is 14 residues. CDR1 is SEHNR, CDR2 FQNEAQ, per germline (reference sequence). V dropped 7 bases and J dropped 5; count of bases not matched to a gene: 6.

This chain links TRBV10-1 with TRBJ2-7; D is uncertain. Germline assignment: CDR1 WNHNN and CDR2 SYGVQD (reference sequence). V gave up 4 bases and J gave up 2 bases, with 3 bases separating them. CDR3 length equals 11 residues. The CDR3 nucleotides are TGCGCCAGCAGTGCGGCCTACGAGCAGTACTTC. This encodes CASSAAYEQYF.

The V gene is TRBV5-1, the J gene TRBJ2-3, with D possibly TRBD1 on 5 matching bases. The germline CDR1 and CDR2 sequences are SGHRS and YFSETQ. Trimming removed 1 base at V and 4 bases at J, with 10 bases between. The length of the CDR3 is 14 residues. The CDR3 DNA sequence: TGCGCCAGCAGCTTGCTCAGGGCAGCAGATACGCAGTATTTT. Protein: CASSLLRAADTQYF.

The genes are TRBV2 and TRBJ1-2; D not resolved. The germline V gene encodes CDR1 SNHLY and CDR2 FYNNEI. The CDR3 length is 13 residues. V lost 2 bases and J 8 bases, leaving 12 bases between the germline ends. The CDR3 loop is CASSENLPGGYTF. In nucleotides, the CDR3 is TGTGCCAGCAGTGAAAACCTTCCCGGGGGCTACACCTTC.

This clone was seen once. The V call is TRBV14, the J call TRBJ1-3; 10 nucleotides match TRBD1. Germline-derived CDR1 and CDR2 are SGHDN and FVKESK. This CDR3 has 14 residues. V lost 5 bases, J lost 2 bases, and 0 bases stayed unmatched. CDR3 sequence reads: CASSGQGAGNTIYF. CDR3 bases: TGTGCCAGCAGCGGACAGGGGGCTGGAAACACCATATATTTT. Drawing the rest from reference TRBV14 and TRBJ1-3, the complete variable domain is EAGVTQFPSHSVIEKGQTVTLRCDPISGHDNLYWYRRVMGKEIKFLLHFVKESKQDESGMPNNRFLAERTGGTYSTLKVQPAELEDSGVYFCASSGQGAGNTIYFGEGSWLTVV.

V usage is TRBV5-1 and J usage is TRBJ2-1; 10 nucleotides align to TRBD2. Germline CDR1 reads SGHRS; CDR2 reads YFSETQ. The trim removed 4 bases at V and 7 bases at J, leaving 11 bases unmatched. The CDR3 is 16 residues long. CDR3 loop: CASSPWVAGGQNEQFF. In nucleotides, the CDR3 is TGCGCCAGCAGCCCCTGGGTAGCGGGGGGTCAGAATGAGCAGTTCTTC.

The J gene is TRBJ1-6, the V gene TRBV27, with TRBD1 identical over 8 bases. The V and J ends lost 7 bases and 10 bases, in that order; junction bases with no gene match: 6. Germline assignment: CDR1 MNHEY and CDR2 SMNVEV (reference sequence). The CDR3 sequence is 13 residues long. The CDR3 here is CASKTGAYSPLHF. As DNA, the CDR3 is TGTGCCAGCAAGACAGGGGCCTACTCACCCCTCCACTTT.

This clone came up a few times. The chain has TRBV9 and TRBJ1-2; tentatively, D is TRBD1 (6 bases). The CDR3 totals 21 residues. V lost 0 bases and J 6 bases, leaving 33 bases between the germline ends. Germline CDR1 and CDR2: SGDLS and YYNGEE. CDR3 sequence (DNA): TGTGCCAGCAGCGTAGGTTCCTTAGGGGTTGGCAGGGGCTATAAGGAGGATGGCTACACCTTC. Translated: CASSVGSLGVGRGYKEDGYTF.

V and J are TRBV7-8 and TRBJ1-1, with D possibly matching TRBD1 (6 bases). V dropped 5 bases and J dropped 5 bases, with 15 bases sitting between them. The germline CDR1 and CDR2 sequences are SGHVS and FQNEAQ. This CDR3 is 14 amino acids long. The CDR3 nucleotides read TGTGCCAGCAGCCGCACAGGGTCTTGGACTGAAGCTTTCTTT. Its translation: CASSRTGSWTEAFF.

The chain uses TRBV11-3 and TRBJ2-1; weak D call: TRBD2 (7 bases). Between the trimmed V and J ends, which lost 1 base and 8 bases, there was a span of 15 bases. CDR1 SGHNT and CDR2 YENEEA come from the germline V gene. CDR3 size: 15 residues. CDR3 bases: TGTGCCAGCAGCTTAGGGGGGGGCGACGGCGATGAGCAGTTCTTC. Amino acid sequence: CASSLGGGDGDEQFF.

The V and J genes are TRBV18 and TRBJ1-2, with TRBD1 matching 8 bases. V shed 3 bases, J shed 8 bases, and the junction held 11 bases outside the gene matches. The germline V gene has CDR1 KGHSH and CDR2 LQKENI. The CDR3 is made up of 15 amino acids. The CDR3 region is CASSPGTGALEGYTF. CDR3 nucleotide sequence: TGTGCCAGCTCACCCGGGACAGGAGCTCTCGAGGGCTACACCTTC.

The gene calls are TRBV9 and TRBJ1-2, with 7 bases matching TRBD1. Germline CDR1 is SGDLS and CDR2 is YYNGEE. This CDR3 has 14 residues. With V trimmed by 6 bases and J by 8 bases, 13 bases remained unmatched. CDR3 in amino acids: CASTKTGTAGGYTF. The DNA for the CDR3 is TGTGCCAGCACGAAGACTGGGACAGCCGGAGGCTACACCTTC.

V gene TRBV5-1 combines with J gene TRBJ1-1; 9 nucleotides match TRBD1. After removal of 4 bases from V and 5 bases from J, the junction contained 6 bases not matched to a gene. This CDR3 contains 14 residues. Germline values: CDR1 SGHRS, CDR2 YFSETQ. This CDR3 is CASSRGQGGTEAFF. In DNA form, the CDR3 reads TGCGCCAGCAGCCGGGGACAGGGTGGGACTGAAGCTTTCTTT.

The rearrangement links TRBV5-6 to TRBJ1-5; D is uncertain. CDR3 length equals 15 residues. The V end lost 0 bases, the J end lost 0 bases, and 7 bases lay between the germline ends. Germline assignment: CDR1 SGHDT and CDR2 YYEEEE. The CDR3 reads CASSLGVLSNQPQHF. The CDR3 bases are TGTGCCAGCAGCTTGGGAGTTCTTAGCAATCAGCCCCAGCATTTT. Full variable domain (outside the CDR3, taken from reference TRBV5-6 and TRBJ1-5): DAGVTQSPTHLIKTRGQQVTLRCSPKSGHDTVSWYQQALGQGPQFIFQYYEEEERQRGNFPDRFSGHQFPNYSSELNVNALLLGDSALYLCASSLGVLSNQPQHFGDGTRLSIL.

The CDR3 DNA is TGCGCCAGCAGCTGGAGGGAGAACACTGAAGCTTTCTTT. Protein: CASSWRENTEAFF. The chain has TRBV5-1 and TRBJ1-1; D is unresolved. Germline assignment: CDR1 SGHRS and CDR2 YFSETQ. Trimming took 3 bases from V and 1 from J, leaving 7 bases between them. The CDR3 has 13 residues.

The CDR3: CASSPRYPSGDSNEQFF. CDR3 DNA sequence: TGTGCCAGCAGCCCGCGGTATCCTAGCGGAGATTCCAATGAGCAGTTCTTC. The V and J genes are TRBV7-2 and TRBJ2-1, with 7 bases fitting TRBD2. The V gene's germline CDR1 is SGHTA and CDR2 FQGNSA. The CDR3 consists of 17 residues. J was trimmed by 6 bases and V by 5 bases; bases with no gene match: 16.

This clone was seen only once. DNA of the CDR3: TGTGCCAGCAGCCTCCTGAAACCGAGGGATGAGCAGTTCTTC. Its protein product is CASSLLKPRDEQFF. The chain uses TRBV2 and TRBJ2-1, with D perhaps matching TRBD2 (5 bases). Trimming took 6 bases from V and 8 from J, leaving 17 bases between them. CDR1 is SNHLY, CDR2 FYNNEI, per germline. The CDR3 spans 14 residues.

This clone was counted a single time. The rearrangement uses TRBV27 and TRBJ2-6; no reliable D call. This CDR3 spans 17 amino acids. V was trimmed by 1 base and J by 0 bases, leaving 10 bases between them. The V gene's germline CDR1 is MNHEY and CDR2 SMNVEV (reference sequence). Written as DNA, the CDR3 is TGTGCCAGCAGTTTATTTGGGCTTACCTCTGGGGCCAACGTCCTGACTTTC. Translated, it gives CASSLFGLTSGANVLTF.

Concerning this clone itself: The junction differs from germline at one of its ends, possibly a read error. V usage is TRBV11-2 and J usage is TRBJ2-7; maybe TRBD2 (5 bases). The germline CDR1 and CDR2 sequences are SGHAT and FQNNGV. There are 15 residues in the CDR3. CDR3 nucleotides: TGCGCCAGCAGCCAAGAAACGGGAATCTCCTACGAGCAGTACTTC. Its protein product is CASSQETGISYEQYF.

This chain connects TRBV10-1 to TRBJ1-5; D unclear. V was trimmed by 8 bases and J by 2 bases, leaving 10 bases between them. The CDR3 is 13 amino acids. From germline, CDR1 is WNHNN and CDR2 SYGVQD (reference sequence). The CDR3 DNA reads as TGCGCCAGCCGCTTGAGGGGCAATCAGCCCCAGCATTTT. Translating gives CASRLRGNQPQHF.

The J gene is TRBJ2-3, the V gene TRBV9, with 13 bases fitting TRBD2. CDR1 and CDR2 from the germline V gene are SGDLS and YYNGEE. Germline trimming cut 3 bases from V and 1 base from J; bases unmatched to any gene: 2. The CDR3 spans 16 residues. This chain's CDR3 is CASSDGTSGGTDTQYF. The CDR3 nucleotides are TGTGCCAGCAGCGACGGGACTAGCGGGGGCACAGATACGCAGTATTTT.

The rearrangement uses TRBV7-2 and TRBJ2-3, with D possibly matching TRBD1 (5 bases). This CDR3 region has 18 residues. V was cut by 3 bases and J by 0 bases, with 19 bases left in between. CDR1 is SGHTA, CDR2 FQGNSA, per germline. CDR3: CASSLRGILGQSTDTQYF. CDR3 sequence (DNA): TGTGCCAGCAGCTTGAGAGGAATCCTCGGACAAAGCACAGATACGCAGTATTTT.

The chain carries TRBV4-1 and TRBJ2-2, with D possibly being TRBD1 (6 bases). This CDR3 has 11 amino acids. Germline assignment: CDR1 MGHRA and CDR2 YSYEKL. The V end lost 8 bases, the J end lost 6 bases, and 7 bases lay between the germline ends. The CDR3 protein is CASQGSGELFF. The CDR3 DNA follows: TGCGCCAGCCAGGGGTCCGGGGAGCTGTTTTTT.

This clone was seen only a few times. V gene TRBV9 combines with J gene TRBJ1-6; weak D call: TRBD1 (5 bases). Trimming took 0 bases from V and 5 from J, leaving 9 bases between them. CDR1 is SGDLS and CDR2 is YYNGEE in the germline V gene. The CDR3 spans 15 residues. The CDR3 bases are TGTGCCAGCAGCGTAGAAGGCAGGGATAATTCACCCCTCCACTTT. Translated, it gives CASSVEGRDNSPLHF.